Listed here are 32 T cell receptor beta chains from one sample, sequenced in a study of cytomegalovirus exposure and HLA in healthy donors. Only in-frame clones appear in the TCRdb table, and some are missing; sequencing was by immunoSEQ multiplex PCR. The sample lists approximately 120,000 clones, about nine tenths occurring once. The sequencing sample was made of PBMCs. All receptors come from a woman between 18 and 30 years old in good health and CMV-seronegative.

CDR3: CASSPPNPGGARKLFF. The CDR3 DNA follows: TGTGCCAGCTCACCACCCAACCCGGGGGGCGCGCGAAAACTGTTTTTT. The chain recombines TRBV18 with TRBJ1-4; possible D gene TRBD1, 6 bases. CDR1 and CDR2 from the germline V gene are KGHSH and LQKENI. This CDR3 region has 16 residues. V gave up 0 bases and J gave up 10 bases, with 18 bases separating them.

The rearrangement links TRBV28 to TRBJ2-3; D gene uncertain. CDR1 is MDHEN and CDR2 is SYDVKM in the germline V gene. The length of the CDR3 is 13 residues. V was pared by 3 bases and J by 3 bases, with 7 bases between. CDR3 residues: CASSFSRTDTQYF. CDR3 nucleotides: TGTGCCAGCAGTTTCTCCCGGACAGATACGCAGTATTTT. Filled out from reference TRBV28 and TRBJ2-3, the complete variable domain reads DVKVTQSSRYLVKRTGEKVFLECVQDMDHENMFWYRQDPGLGLRLIYFSYDVKMKEKGDIPEGYSVSREKKERFSLILESASTNQTSMYLCASSFSRTDTQYFGPGTRLTVL.

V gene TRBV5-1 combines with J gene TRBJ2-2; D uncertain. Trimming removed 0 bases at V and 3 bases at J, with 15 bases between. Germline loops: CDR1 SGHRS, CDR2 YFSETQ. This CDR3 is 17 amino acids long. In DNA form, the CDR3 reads TGCGCCAGCAGCTTGGGAGGCGCCGACGGTTACACCGGGGAGCTGTTTTTT. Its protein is CASSLGGADGYTGELFF.

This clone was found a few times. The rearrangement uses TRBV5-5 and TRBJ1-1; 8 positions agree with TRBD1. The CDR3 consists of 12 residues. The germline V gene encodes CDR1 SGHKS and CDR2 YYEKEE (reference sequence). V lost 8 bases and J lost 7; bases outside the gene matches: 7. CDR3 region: CASSTGGGEAFF. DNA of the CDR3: TGTGCCAGTTCTACAGGGGGAGGTGAAGCTTTCTTT.

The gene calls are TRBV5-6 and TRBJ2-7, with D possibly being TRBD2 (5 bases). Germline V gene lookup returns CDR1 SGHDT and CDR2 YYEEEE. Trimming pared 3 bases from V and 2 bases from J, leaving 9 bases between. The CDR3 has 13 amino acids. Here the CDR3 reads CASSSGIAYEQYF. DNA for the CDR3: TGTGCCAGCAGCTCCGGGATTGCCTACGAGCAGTACTTC.

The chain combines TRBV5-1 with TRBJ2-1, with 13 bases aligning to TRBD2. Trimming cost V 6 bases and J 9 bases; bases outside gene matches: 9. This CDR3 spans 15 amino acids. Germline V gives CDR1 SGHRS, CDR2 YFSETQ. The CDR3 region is CASNLGLAGAGEQFF. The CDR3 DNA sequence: TGCGCCAGCAACCTTGGACTAGCGGGGGCGGGTGAGCAGTTCTTC.

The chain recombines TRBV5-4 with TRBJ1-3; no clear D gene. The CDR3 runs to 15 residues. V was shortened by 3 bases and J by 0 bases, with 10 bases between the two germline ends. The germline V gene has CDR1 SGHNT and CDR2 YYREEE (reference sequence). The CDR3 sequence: CASSSPGASGNTIYF. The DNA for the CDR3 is TGTGCCAGCAGCTCCCCAGGTGCCTCTGGAAACACCATATATTTT.

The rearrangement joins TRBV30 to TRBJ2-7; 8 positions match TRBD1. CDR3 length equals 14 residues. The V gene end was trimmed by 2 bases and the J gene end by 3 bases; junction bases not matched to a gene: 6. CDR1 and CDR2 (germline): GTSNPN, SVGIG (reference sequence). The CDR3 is CAWSQGQVYYEQYF. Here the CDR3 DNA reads TGTGCCTGGAGTCAGGGACAGGTTTACTACGAGCAGTACTTC.

The CDR3 protein is CASSFGTGETQYF. In nucleotides, the CDR3 is TGTGCCAGCAGCTTCGGGACTGGAGAGACCCAGTACTTC. This chain uses TRBV7-7 with TRBJ2-5; D may be TRBD2 (6 bases). V was pared by 3 bases and J by 4 bases, with 9 bases between. The CDR3 is 13 amino acids. Germline assignment: CDR1 SSHAT and CDR2 FNYEAQ (reference sequence). Full variable domain (rest looked up from reference TRBV7-7 and TRBJ2-5): GAGVSQSPRYKVTKRGQDVTLRCDPISSHATLYWYQQALGQGPEFLTYFNYEAQPDKSGLPSDRFSAERPEGSISTLTIQRTEQRDSAMYRCASSFGTGETQYFGPGTRLLVL.

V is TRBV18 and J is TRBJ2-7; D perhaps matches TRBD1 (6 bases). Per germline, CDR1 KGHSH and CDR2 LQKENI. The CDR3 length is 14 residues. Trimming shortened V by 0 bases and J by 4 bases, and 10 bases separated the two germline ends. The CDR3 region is CASSPPDRIYEQYF. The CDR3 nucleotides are TGTGCCAGCTCACCACCGGACAGAATATACGAGCAGTACTTC.

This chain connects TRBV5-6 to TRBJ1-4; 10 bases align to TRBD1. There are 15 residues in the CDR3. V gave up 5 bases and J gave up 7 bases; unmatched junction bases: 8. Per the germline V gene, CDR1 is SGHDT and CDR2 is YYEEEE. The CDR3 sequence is CASRRWGTGAEKLFF. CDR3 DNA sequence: TGTGCCAGCAGACGGTGGGGGACAGGGGCTGAAAAACTGTTTTTT.

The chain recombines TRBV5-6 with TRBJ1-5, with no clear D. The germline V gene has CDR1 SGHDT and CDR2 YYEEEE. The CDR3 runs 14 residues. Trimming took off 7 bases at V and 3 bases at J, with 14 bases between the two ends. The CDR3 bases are TGTGCCAGCTCATCCTGGGCAACCAATCAGCCCCAGCATTTT. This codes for CASSSWATNQPQHF.

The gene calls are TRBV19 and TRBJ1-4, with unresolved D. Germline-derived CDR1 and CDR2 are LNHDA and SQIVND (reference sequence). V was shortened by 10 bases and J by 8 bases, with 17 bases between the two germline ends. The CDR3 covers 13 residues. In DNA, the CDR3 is TGTGCCACCAGGAAGGCATCCGACGAAAAACTGTTTTTT. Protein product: CATRKASDEKLFF.

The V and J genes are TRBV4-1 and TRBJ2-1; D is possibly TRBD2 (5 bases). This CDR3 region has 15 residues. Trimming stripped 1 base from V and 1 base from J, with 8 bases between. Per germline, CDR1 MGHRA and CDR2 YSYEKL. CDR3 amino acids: CASSQGGLSYNEQFF. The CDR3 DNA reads TGCGCCAGCAGCCAAGGAGGGCTGTCCTACAATGAGCAGTTCTTC.

CDR3 protein: CASSQEITVYNEQFF. Here the CDR3 DNA reads TGCGCCAGCAGCCAAGAGATCACGGTCTACAATGAGCAGTTCTTC. The chain uses TRBV4-3 and TRBJ2-1; unclear D gene. V was trimmed by 0 bases and J by 3 bases, leaving 9 bases between them. Germline CDR1 LGHNA, CDR2 YSLEER. This CDR3 has 15 amino acids.

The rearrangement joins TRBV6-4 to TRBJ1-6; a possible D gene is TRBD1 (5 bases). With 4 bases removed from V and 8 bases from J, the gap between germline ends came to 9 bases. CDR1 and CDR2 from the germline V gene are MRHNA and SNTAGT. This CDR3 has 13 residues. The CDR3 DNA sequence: TGTGCCAGCAGTGTAGAACAGGATTCACCCCTCCACTTT. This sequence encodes CASSVEQDSPLHF.

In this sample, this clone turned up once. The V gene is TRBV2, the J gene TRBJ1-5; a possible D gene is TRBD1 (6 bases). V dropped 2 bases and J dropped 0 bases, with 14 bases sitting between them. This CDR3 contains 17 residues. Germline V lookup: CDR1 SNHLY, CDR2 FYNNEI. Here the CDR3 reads CASSEFGQIYSNQPQHF. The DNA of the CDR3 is TGTGCCAGCAGTGAATTTGGACAGATTTATAGCAATCAGCCCCAGCATTTT.

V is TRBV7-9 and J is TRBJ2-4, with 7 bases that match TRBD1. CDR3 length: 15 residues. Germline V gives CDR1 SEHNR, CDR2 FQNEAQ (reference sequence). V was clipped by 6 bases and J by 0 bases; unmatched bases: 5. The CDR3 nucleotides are TGTGCCAGCAGTCCAGGGGGATTAGCCAAAAACATTCAGTACTTC. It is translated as CASSPGGLAKNIQYF.

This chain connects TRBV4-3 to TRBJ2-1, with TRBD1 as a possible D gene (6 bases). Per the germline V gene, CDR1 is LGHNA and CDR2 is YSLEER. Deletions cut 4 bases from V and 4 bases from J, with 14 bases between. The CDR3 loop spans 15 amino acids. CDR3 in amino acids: CASSLLRDTYNEQFF. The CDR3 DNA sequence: TGCGCCAGCAGCCTCCTTCGGGACACGTACAATGAGCAGTTCTTC.

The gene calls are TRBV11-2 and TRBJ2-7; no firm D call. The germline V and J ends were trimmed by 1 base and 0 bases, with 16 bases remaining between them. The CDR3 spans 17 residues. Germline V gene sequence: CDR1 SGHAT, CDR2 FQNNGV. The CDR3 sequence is CASSLAWAELISYEQYF. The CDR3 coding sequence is TGTGCCAGCAGCTTAGCGTGGGCAGAACTGATCTCCTACGAGCAGTACTTC.

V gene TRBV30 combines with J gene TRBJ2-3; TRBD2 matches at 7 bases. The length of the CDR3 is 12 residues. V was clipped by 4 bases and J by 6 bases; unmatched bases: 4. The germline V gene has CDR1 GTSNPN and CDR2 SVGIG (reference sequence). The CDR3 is CAWTWGGDTQYF. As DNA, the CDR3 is TGTGCCTGGACATGGGGAGGGGATACGCAGTATTTT.

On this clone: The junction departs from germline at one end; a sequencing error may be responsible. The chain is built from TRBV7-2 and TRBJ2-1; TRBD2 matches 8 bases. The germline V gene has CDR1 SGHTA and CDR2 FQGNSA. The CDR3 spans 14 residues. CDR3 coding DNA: TGTGCCAGCAGATCCGGACTAGCTTGGGATGAGCAATTCTTC. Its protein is CASRSGLAWDEQFF.

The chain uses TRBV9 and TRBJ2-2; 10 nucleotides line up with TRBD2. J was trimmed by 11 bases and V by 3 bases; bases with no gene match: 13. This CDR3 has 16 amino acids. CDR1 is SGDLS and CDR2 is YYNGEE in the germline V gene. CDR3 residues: CASSATSGVVGGELFF. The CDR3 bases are TGTGCCAGCAGCGCCACTAGCGGGGTCGTGGGTGGTGAGCTGTTTTTT. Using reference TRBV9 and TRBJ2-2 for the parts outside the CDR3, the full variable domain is DSGVTQTPKHLITATGQRVTLRCSPRSGDLSVYWYQQSLDQGLQFLIQYYNGEERAKGNILERFSAQQFPDLHSELNLSSLELGDSALYFCASSATSGVVGGELFFGEGSRLTVL.

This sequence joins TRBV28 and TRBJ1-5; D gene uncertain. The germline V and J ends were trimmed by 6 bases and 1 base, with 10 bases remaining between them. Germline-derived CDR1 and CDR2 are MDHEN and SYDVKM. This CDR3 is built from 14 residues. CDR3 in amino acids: CASRPLRSNQPQHF. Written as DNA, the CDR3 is TGTGCCAGCAGGCCGCTTAGAAGCAATCAGCCCCAGCATTTT. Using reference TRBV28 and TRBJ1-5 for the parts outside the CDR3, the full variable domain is DVKVTQSSRYLVKRTGEKVFLECVQDMDHENMFWYRQDPGLGLRLIYFSYDVKMKEKGDIPEGYSVSREKKERFSLILESASTNQTSMYLCASRPLRSNQPQHFGDGTRLSIL.

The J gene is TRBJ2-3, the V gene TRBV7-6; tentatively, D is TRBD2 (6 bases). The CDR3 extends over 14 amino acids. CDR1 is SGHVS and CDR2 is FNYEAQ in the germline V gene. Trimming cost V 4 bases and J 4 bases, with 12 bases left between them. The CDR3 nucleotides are TGTGCCAGCAGCTCCGCGACTAGATCAGATACGCAGTATTTT. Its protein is CASSSATRSDTQYF.

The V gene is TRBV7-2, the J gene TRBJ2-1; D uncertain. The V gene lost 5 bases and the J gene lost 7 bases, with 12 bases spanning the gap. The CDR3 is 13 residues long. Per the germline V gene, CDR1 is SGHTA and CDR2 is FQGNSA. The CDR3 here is CASSPPMRNEQFF. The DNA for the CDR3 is TGTGCCAGCAGCCCCCCGATGCGGAATGAGCAGTTCTTC.

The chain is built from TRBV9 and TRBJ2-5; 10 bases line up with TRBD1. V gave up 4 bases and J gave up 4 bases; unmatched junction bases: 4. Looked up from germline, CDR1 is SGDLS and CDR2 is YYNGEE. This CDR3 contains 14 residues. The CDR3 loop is CASSYRQGAETQYF. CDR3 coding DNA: TGTGCCAGCAGCTATCGACAGGGGGCAGAGACCCAGTACTTC.

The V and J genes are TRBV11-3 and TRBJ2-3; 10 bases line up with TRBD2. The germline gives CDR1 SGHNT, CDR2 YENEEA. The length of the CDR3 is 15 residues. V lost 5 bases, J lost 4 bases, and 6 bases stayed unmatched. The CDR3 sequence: CASSPSGGASDTQYF. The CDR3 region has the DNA TGTGCCAGCAGCCCCAGCGGGGGGGCGTCAGATACGCAGTATTTT.

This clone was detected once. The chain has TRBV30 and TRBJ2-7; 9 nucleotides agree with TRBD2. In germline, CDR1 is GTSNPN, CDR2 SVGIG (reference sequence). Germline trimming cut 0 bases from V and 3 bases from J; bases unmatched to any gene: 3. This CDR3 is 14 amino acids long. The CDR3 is CAWSVAGGHYEQYF. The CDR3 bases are TGTGCCTGGAGTGTAGCGGGAGGCCACTACGAGCAGTACTTC.

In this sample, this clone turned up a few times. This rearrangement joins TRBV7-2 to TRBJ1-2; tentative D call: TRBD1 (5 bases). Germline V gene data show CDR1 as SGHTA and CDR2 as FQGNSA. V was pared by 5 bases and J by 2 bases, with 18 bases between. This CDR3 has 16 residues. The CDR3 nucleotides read TGTGCCAGCAGCCGTATGGCAGACGGGGGAAACTATGGCTACACCTTC. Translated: CASSRMADGGNYGYTF.

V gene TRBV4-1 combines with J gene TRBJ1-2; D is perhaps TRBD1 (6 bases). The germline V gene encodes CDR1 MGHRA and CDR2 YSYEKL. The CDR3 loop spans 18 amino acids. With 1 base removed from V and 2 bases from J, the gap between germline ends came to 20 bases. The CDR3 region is CASSQGTITGPPNYGYTF. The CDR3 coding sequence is TGCGCCAGCAGCCAAGGAACGATTACAGGGCCACCCAACTATGGCTACACCTTC.

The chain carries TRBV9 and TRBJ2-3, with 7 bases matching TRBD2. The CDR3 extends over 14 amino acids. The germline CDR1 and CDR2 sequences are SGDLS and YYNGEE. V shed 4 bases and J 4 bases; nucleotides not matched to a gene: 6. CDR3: CASSITLAADTQYF. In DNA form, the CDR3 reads TGTGCCAGCAGCATAACCCTAGCGGCAGATACGCAGTATTTT.